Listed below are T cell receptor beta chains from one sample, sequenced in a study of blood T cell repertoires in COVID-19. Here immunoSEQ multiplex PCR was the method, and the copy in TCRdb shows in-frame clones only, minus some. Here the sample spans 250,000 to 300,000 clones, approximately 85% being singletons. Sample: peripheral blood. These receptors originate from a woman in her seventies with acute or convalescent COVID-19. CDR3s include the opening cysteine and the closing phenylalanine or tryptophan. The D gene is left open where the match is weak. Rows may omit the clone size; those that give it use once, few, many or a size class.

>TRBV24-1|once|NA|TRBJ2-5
TGTGCCACCAGTGATAGCGGCCAGTACCAAGAGACCCAGTACTTC
CATSDSGQYQETQYF
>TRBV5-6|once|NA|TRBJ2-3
TGTGCCAGCAGCCGCGGGACTTCTACAGATACGCAGTATTTT
CASSRGTSTDTQYF
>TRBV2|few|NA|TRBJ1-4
TGTGCCAGCGGCTCAGGGGATGGGCGTGAAAAACTGTTTTTT
CASGSGDGREKLFF
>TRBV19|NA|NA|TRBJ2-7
TGTGCCGCAGGGGTCGAGCAGTACTTC
CAAGVEQYF
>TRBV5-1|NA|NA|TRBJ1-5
TGCGCCAGCAGCTTGGGGACAGTTCCCAATCAGCCCCAGCATTTT
CASSLGTVPNQPQHF
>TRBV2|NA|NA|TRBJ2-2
TGTGCCAGCAGCCGACTACCGGCCGGGGAGCTGTTTTTT
CASSRLPAGELFF
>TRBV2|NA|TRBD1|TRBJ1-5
TGTGCCAGCAGTGTCCACAGGGGGGATCAGCCCCAGCATTTT
CASSVHRGDQPQHF
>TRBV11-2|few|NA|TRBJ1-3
TGTGCCAGCTATGGACAGTACTCTGGAAACACCATATATTTT
CASYGQYSGNTIYF
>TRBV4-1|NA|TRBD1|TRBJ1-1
TGCGCCAGCAGCCTCGGGATAGGGGGCGGTCTAATGAACACTGAAGCTTTCTTT
CASSLGIGGGLMNTEAFF
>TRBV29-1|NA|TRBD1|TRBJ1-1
TGCAGCGTGAGGGGACAGGGGAACACTGAAGCTTTCTTT
CSVRGQGNTEAFF
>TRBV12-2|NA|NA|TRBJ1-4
TGTGCAAGTCGCTTAGGGCCGGGTGGGCAGGGGTATAGGAATGAAAAACTGTTTTTT
CASRLGPGGQGYRNEKLFF
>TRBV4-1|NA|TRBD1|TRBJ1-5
TGCGCCAGCAGCCAAATGGTGGGACAGAATCAGCCCCAGCATTTT
CASSQMVGQNQPQHF
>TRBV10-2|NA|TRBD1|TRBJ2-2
TGCGCCAGCAGCTCCGACAGGGTCGGGGAGCTGTTTTTT
CASSSDRVGELFF
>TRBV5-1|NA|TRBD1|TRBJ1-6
TGCGCCAGCAGGAGACAGGGAGGTTCACCCCTCCACTTT
CASRRQGGSPLHF
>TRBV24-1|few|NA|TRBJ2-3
TGTGCCACCAGTGACAGTCGAGGGTCAGATACGCAGTATTTT
CATSDSRGSDTQYF
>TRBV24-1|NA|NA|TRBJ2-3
TGTGCCACCAGTGACCCTGTCGGGGGAGATACGCAGTATTTT
CATSDPVGGDTQYF
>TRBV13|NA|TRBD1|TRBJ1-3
TGTGCCAGCAGCTTACAGACAGGGCGGAGCGGAAACACCATATATTTT
CASSLQTGRSGNTIYF
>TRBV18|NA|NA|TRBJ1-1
TGTGCCAGCTCACTACTATTGAACACTGAAGCTTTCTTT
CASSLLLNTEAFF
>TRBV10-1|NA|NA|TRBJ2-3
TGCGCCAGCAGTGAGTTCCGGGGGAGCCCAGATACGCAGTATTTT
CASSEFRGSPDTQYF
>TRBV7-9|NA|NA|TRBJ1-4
TGTGCCAGCAGCTTAGGTCAGACAGTGAAAAATGAAAAACTGTTTTTT
CASSLGQTVKNEKLFF
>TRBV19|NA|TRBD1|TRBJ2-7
TGTGCCAGTAGTATCTCGGGGACAGGGGGCTCCCTGAGCTCCTACGAGCAGTACTTC
CASSISGTGGSLSSYEQYF
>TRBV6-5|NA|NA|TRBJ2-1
TGTGCCAGCAGGACAGATTACAATGAGCAGTTCTTC
CASRTDYNEQFF
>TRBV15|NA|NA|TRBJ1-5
TGTGCCACCAGCAGAGACTTAGGGGAGCCCCAGCATTTT
CATSRDLGEPQHF
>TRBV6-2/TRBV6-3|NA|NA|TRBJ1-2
TGTGCCAGCAGTTACTCGCGGGGGCGCGGCTACACCTTC
CASSYSRGRGYTF
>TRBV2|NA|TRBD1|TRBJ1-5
TGTGCCAGCAGTGGGACAGGGCGAGATCAGCCCCAGCATTTT
CASSGTGRDQPQHF
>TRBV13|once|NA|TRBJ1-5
TGTGCCAGTAACCTAGGGGGAGGGCCCCAGCCCCAGCATTTT
CASNLGGGPQPQHF
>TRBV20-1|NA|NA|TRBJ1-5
TGCAGTGCTAGTCAGGGAAGCAATCAGCCCCAGCATTTT
CSASQGSNQPQHF